The 27 T cell receptor beta chains given below trace back to one sample, sequenced in a study of TIL therapy for anti-PD-1-resistant metastatic lung cancer. The time point was: pre-treatment sample, taken before nivolumab and TIL therapy. The immunoSEQ assay was v3. Using immunoSEQ multiplex PCR, the repertoire was profiled, and TCRdb retains in-frame clones only, with some absent. Among about 60,000 clones listed, over 75% were seen once. The source material was blood, sampled at baseline. These receptors were obtained from a person between 30 and 80 years old with non-small cell lung cancer.

V gene TRBV6-5 combines with J gene TRBJ2-7; tentative D call: TRBD1 (5 bases). Trimming removed 4 bases at V and 1 base at J, with 11 bases between. Germline assignment: CDR1 MNHEY and CDR2 SVGAGI. The CDR3 has 14 amino acids. The CDR3 bases are TGTGCCAGCAGTTCCTTCAGGGATTCCTACGAGCAGTACTTC. It translates to CASSSFRDSYEQYF.

This chain's CDR3 is CASSLVAADGYGYTF. CDR3 in DNA: TGCGCCAGCAGCTTGGTGGCGGCCGATGGCTATGGCTACACCTTC. The chain has TRBV5-1 and TRBJ1-2; the D is unclear. CDR3 length equals 15 residues. V lost 0 bases and J 4 bases, leaving 13 bases between the germline ends. The germline V gene encodes CDR1 SGHRS and CDR2 YFSETQ.

The chain recombines TRBV2 with TRBJ1-5; no definite D call. Per the germline V gene, CDR1 is SNHLY and CDR2 is FYNNEI. The CDR3 is 14 amino acids. The V and J ends lost 0 bases and 7 bases respectively, with 10 bases between them. As DNA, the CDR3 is TGTGCCAGCAGTGAAGCATGGACGGGACAGCCCCAGCATTTT. Translation: CASSEAWTGQPQHF.

The J gene is TRBJ1-1, the V gene TRBV3-1 (or the pseudogene TRBV3-2); 8 bases align to TRBD1. Trimming at V came to 5 bases and at J to 1 base, leaving 6 bases not matched to a gene. The CDR3 is 15 residues long. Germline V lookup: CDR1 LGHDT, CDR2 YNNKEL (reference sequence). CDR3 bases: TGTGCCAGCAGCTTTAACAGGGGGGAGAACACTGAAGCTTTCTTT. The encoded protein is CASSFNRGENTEAFF.

This chain uses TRBV2 with TRBJ1-2; possibly TRBD1 for D (5 bases). CDR3 length equals 13 residues. V lost 7 bases to trimming and J lost 0 bases, with 9 bases between them. Germline lookup yields CDR1 SNHLY and CDR2 FYNNEI. This CDR3 reads CASTGSANYGYTF. The CDR3 bases are TGTGCCAGCACAGGGTCCGCTAACTATGGCTACACCTTC.

The chain is built from TRBV11-2 and TRBJ2-3; 7 bases are a match to TRBD2. This CDR3 region has 17 residues. The V and J ends lost 3 bases and 2 bases, in that order; junction bases with no gene match: 11. From germline, CDR1 is SGHAT and CDR2 FQNNGV. The CDR3 is CASSLREGRTYTDTQYF. DNA for the CDR3: TGTGCCAGCAGCTTGAGGGAGGGACGGACATACACAGATACGCAGTATTTT.

CDR3 residues: CATSDYWQNTGELFF. In nucleotides, the CDR3 is TGTGCCACCAGTGACTACTGGCAGAACACCGGGGAGCTGTTTTTT. This chain links TRBV24-1 with TRBJ2-2, with D unclear. CDR3 length: 15 amino acids. The germline V gene has CDR1 KGHDR and CDR2 SFDVKD. Between the trimmed V and J ends, which lost 4 bases and 1 base, there was a span of 9 bases.

This chain joins TRBV11-2 and TRBJ1-6, with D perhaps matching TRBD1 (5 bases). The germline V and J ends were trimmed by 6 bases and 8 bases, with 14 bases remaining between them. This CDR3 is 14 amino acids long. Germline V CDR1 and CDR2: SGHAT, FQNNGV. The CDR3 DNA reads TGTGCCAGCAGGACCGGACTGGGGGATTCACCCCTCCACTTT. Residues: CASRTGLGDSPLHF. Drawing the rest from reference TRBV11-2 and TRBJ1-6, the complete variable domain is EAGVAQSPRYKIIEKRQSVAFWCNPISGHATLYWYQQILGQGPKLLIQFQNNGVVDDSQLPKDRFSAERLKGVDSTLKIQPAKLEDSAVYLCASRTGLGDSPLHFGNGTRLTVT.

This chain links TRBV5-1 with TRBJ2-3, with 9 bases fitting TRBD2. Germline V gene data show CDR1 as SGHRS and CDR2 as YFSETQ. With 2 bases clipped from V and 2 bases from J, the junction kept 6 bases outside the gene matches. The CDR3 length is 16 residues. The CDR3 loop is CASSLIAGDNTDTQYF. The CDR3 DNA sequence: TGCGCCAGCAGCTTAATAGCGGGGGATAACACAGATACGCAGTATTTT.

The count of this clone is one. This CDR3 is CATSGREGYTDTQYF. The CDR3 DNA reads as TGTGCCACCTCTGGGCGGGAGGGGTACACAGATACGCAGTATTTT. The rearrangement links TRBV10-3 to TRBJ2-3; TRBD2 aligns across 9 bases. The CDR3 length is 15 residues. J gave up 2 bases and V 10 bases, and 10 bases lay outside the gene matches. Germline V gives CDR1 ENHRY, CDR2 SYGVKD.

The chain is built from TRBV7-2 and TRBJ1-5, with TRBD1 matching over 8 bases. The germline CDR1 and CDR2 sequences are SGHTA and FQGNSA. The CDR3 runs to 15 residues. Unmatched junction bases numbered 7, after V lost 4 bases and J lost 5 bases. The CDR3 DNA follows: TGTGCCAGCAGCTATGGACAGGGCTATTATCAGCCCCAGCATTTT. The encoded protein is CASSYGQGYYQPQHF.

The chain employs TRBV24-1 and TRBJ1-1; weak D call: TRBD1 (6 bases). The CDR3 runs to 15 residues. The V and J ends lost 4 bases and 2 bases respectively, with 13 bases between them. Germline lookup yields CDR1 KGHDR and CDR2 SFDVKD. The CDR3 sequence: CATSDPGQPNTEAFF. For the CDR3, the DNA is TGTGCCACCAGTGACCCCGGACAGCCAAACACTGAAGCTTTCTTT.

The chain is built from TRBV29-1 and TRBJ2-3; TRBD2 agrees at 10 bases. Looked up from germline, CDR1 is SQVTM and CDR2 is ANQGSEA. With 4 bases clipped from V and 6 bases from J, the junction kept 7 bases outside the gene matches. The CDR3 sequence is 14 residues long. Written as DNA, the CDR3 is TGCAGCGTTGTTGCTAGCGGGAGAGGTGATACGCAGTATTTT. It specifies CSVVASGRGDTQYF.

The chain couples TRBV7-6 to TRBJ1-4; D may be TRBD1 (5 bases). Trimming removed 3 bases from V and 3 bases from J, with 5 bases in between. The CDR3 sequence is 13 residues long. Germline lookup yields CDR1 SGHVS and CDR2 FNYEAQ. The CDR3 protein is CASSLGPNEKLFF. The CDR3 DNA follows: TGTGCCAGCAGCTTGGGGCCTAATGAAAAACTGTTTTTT.

The chain couples TRBV30 to TRBJ2-7; D gene uncertain. The CDR3 runs 12 residues. The germline V and J ends were trimmed by 4 bases and 6 bases, with 13 bases remaining between them. Germline V gene sequence: CDR1 GTSNPN, CDR2 SVGIG (reference sequence). CDR3 nucleotides: TGTGCCTGGATGAAGTCGGGCCTCGAGCAGTACTTC. Amino acids: CAWMKSGLEQYF.

The chain joins TRBV4-2 to TRBJ1-1; the D gene is possibly TRBD1 (5 bases). This CDR3 contains 16 residues. Trimming cost V 0 bases and J 0 bases, with 11 bases left between them. Germline V CDR1 and CDR2: LGHNA, YNFKEQ. CDR3 sequence reads: CASSQDQGRMNTEAFF. CDR3 nucleotide sequence: TGTGCCAGCAGCCAAGATCAGGGCAGGATGAACACTGAAGCTTTCTTT.

The V gene is TRBV7-2, the J gene TRBJ1-3; D is ambiguous. Trimming shortened V by 1 base and J by 4 bases, and 8 bases separated the two germline ends. The CDR3 is 14 amino acids. Germline V lookup: CDR1 SGHTA, CDR2 FQGNSA. The CDR3, as DNA: TGTGCCAGCAGCTTAGAAATGGTCGGAAACACCATATATTTT. Residues: CASSLEMVGNTIYF. Based on the CDR3 plus reference TRBV7-2 and TRBJ1-3, the full variable domain is GAGVSQSPSNKVTEKGKDVELRCDPISGHTALYWYRQSLGQGLEFLIYFQGNSAPDKSGLPSDRFSAERTGGSVSTLTIQRTQQEDSAVYLCASSLEMVGNTIYFGEGSWLTVV.

The V call is TRBV6-4, the J call TRBJ2-3; TRBD2 matches 7 bases. The CDR3 extends over 17 amino acids. Germline V gives CDR1 MRHNA, CDR2 SNTAGT. Trimming took 4 bases from V and 0 from J; bases not matched to a gene: 10. The CDR3 protein is CASSGGLAEFSTDTQYF. The CDR3 nucleotides read TGTGCCAGCAGTGGGGGTCTAGCGGAGTTTAGCACAGATACGCAGTATTTT.

The chain combines TRBV19 with TRBJ2-2, with TRBD1 matching 7 bases. This CDR3 spans 14 amino acids. From germline, CDR1 is LNHDA and CDR2 SQIVND (reference sequence). V dropped 5 bases and J dropped 7; count of bases not matched to a gene: 7. This CDR3 is CASSGDSTHGELFF. CDR3 DNA: TGTGCCAGTAGTGGGGACAGTACACACGGGGAGCTGTTTTTT. The whole variable domain, filled in from reference TRBV19 and TRBJ2-2, reads DGGITQSPKYLFRKEGQNVTLSCEQNLNHDAMYWYRQDPGQGLRLIYYSQIVNDFQKGDIAEGYSVSREKKESFPLTVTSAQKNPTAFYLCASSGDSTHGELFFGEGSRLTVL.

The chain links TRBV7-6 to TRBJ1-1; no clear D gene. CDR1 and CDR2 from the germline V gene are SGHVS and FNYEAQ. V shed 2 bases and J shed 0 bases, with 7 bases lying between them. The CDR3 extends over 14 amino acids. CDR3 sequence reads: CASSLYGLNTEAFF. The CDR3 DNA sequence: TGTGCCAGCAGCTTATACGGGTTGAACACTGAAGCTTTCTTT. The full variable domain, with the rest looked up from reference TRBV7-6 and TRBJ1-1, is GAGVSQSPRYKVTKRGQDVALRCDPISGHVSLYWYRQALGQGPEFLTYFNYEAQQDKSGLPNDRFSAERPEGSISTLTIQRTEQRDSAMYRCASSLYGLNTEAFFGQGTRLTVV.

The chain is built from TRBV28 and TRBJ1-5; no clear D gene. The CDR3 extends over 11 amino acids. Germline V gene data show CDR1 as MDHEN and CDR2 as SYDVKM. Trimming left V 6 bases short and J 6 bases short, with 6 bases between. The CDR3 loop is CASRSGQPQHF. The CDR3 coding sequence is TGTGCCAGCAGATCTGGTCAGCCCCAGCATTTT.

The chain has TRBV28 and TRBJ2-1, with a tentative D call TRBD2 (5 bases). The V gene's germline CDR1 is MDHEN and CDR2 SYDVKM. Trimming took off 3 bases at V and 0 bases at J, with 12 bases between the two ends. The CDR3 is 16 amino acids. CDR3 DNA: TGTGCCAGCAGTTTTAGCGCGGGTGACTCCTACAATGAGCAGTTCTTC. Translating gives CASSFSAGDSYNEQFF. Based on the CDR3 plus reference TRBV28 and TRBJ2-1, the full variable domain is DVKVTQSSRYLVKRTGEKVFLECVQDMDHENMFWYRQDPGLGLRLIYFSYDVKMKEKGDIPEGYSVSREKKERFSLILESASTNQTSMYLCASSFSAGDSYNEQFFGPGTRLTVL.

The table lists this clone with a few counts. The chain employs TRBV4-1 and TRBJ1-1; D unclear. Germline values: CDR1 MGHRA, CDR2 YSYEKL. The CDR3 consists of 16 residues. The V end lost 1 base, the J end lost 4 bases, and 16 bases lay between the germline ends. The CDR3 DNA follows: TGCGCCAGCAGCCAAGCTCCGACGCGGCGGGGCACTGAAGCTTTCTTT. As protein: CASSQAPTRRGTEAFF.

The chain combines TRBV19 with TRBJ1-1; 9 nucleotides match TRBD1. The junction had 6 bases not matched to a gene; V was cut back by 5 bases and J by 5 bases. The CDR3 runs to 14 residues. Germline assignment: CDR1 LNHDA and CDR2 SQIVND (reference sequence). CDR3 sequence (DNA): TGTGCCAGTAGTCCCCGGACAGGGGAAACTGAAGCTTTCTTT. This sequence encodes CASSPRTGETEAFF.

This chain connects TRBV11-2 to TRBJ2-3, with 9 bases identical to TRBD1. Germline CDR1 and CDR2: SGHAT and FQNNGV. This CDR3 is 15 amino acids long. V was clipped by 3 bases and J by 3 bases; unmatched bases: 4. Written as DNA, the CDR3 is TGTGCCAGCAGCTTTAAGACAGGGGGAACAGATACGCAGTATTTT. It specifies CASSFKTGGTDTQYF.

This clone was seen only once. This chain uses TRBV6-5 with TRBJ1-2; D not resolved. Germline assignment: CDR1 MNHEY and CDR2 SVGAGI. This CDR3 spans 11 amino acids. The V end was cut by 6 bases, the J end by 8 bases, with 10 bases between. As DNA, the CDR3 is TGTGCCAGCAGGAGGGCTGGCGGCTACACCTTC. Translation gives CASRRAGGYTF.

The chain has TRBV5-1 and TRBJ1-4; possible D gene TRBD1, 6 bases. The V and J ends lost 4 bases and 6 bases respectively, with 16 bases between them. CDR1 and CDR2 (germline): SGHRS, YFSETQ. This CDR3 spans 15 amino acids. In DNA form, the CDR3 reads TGCGCCAGCAGCACCACAGGGATAAATGATGAAAAACTGTTTTTT. It specifies CASSTTGINDEKLFF.